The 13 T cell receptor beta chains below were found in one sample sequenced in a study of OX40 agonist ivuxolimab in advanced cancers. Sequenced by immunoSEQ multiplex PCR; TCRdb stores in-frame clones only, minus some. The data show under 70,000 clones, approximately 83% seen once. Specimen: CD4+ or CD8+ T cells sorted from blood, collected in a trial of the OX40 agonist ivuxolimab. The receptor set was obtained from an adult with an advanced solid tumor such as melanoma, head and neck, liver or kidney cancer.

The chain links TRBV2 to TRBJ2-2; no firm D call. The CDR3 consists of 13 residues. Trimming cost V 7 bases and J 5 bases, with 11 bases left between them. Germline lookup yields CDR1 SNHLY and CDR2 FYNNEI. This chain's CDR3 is CASNRMMTGELFF. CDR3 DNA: TGTGCCAGCAACCGGATGATGACCGGGGAGCTGTTTTTT.

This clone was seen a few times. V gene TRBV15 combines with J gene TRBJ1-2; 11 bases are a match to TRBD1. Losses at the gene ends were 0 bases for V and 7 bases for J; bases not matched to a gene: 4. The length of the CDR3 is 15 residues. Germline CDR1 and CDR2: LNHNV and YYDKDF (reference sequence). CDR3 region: CATSREDRGQGGYTF. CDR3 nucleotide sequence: TGTGCCACCAGCAGAGAGGACAGGGGGCAGGGTGGCTACACCTTC.

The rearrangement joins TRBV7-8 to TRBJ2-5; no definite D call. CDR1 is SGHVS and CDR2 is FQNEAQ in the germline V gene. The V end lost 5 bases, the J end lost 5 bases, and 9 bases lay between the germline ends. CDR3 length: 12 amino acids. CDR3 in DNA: TGTGCCAGCAGCCTATCCCGGGAGACCCAGTACTTC. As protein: CASSLSRETQYF.

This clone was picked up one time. CDR3 bases: TGTGCCAGCAGCGTAGGGACAGCCACCGATTCACCCCTCCACTTT. This codes for CASSVGTATDSPLHF. The chain has TRBV9 and TRBJ1-6; tentative D call: TRBD1 (6 bases). The CDR3 extends over 15 amino acids. CDR1 and CDR2 from the germline V gene are SGDLS and YYNGEE. V lost 0 bases to trimming and J lost 8 bases, with 12 bases between them.

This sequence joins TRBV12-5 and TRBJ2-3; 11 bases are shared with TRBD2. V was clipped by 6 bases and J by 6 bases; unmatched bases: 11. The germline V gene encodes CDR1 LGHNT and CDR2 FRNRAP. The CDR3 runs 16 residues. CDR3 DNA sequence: TGTGCTAGTGGAACCGGGACTAGCGGTCTCTCGGATACGCAGTATTTT. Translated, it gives CASGTGTSGLSDTQYF. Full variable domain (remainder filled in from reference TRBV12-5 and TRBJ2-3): DARVTQTPRHKVTEMGQEVTMRCQPILGHNTVFWYRQTMMQGLELLAYFRNRAPLDDSGMPKDRFSAEMPDATLATLKIQPSEPRDSAVYFCASGTGTSGLSDTQYFGPGTRLTVL.

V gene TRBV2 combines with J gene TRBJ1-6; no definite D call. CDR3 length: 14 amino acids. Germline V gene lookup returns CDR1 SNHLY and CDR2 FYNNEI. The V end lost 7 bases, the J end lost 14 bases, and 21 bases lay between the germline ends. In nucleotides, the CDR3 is TGTGCCAGCAAAGGTCGGGAGGCCCGATCGACCCTCCACTTT. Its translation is CASKGREARSTLHF.

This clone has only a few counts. The CDR3 sequence is CASRNKNMYEQYF. In DNA form, the CDR3 reads TGTGCCAGCAGGAATAAAAACATGTACGAGCAGTACTTC. The V gene is TRBV27, the J gene TRBJ2-7; D unclear. V was pared by 6 bases and J by 4 bases, with 13 bases between. The CDR3 has 13 residues. Germline values: CDR1 MNHEY, CDR2 SMNVEV (reference sequence).

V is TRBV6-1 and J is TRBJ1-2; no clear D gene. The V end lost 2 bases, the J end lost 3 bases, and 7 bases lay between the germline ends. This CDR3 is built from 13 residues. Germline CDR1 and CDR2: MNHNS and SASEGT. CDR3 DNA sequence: TGTGCCAGCAGTGAAAATACTTACTATGGCTACACCTTC. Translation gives CASSENTYYGYTF.

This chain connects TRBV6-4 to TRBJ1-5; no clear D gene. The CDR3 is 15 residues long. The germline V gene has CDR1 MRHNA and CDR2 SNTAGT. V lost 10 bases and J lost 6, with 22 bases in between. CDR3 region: CATTGGAGLSQPQHF. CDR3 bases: TGTGCCACAACTGGAGGAGCCGGCCTTAGTCAGCCCCAGCATTTT.

CDR3 DNA sequence: TGTGCCAGCAGCTTTAGGGACGGGCAAGAGACCCAGTACTTC. Translating it yields CASSFRDGQETQYF. The J gene is TRBJ2-5, the V gene TRBV9, with D perhaps assigned TRBD1 or TRBD2 (5 bases each). CDR1 is SGDLS and CDR2 is YYNGEE in the germline V gene. V was shortened by 4 bases and J by 2 bases, with 12 bases between the two germline ends. This CDR3 is built from 14 residues. Drawing the rest from reference TRBV9 and TRBJ2-5, the complete variable domain is DSGVTQTPKHLITATGQRVTLRCSPRSGDLSVYWYQQSLDQGLQFLIQYYNGEERAKGNILERFSAQQFPDLHSELNLSSLELGDSALYFCASSFRDGQETQYFGPGTRLLVL.

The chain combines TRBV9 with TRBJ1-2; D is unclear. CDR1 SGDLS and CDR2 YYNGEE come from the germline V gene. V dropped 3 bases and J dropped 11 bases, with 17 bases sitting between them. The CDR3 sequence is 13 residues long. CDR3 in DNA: TGTGCCAGCAGCGCCGAGCCGATATTTGGGTACACCTTC. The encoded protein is CASSAEPIFGYTF.

CDR3 DNA: TGTGCCAGCAGCCAAGCGGGGGTAGCGGGGGCGACCTACAATGAGCAGTTCTTC. Protein: CASSQAGVAGATYNEQFF. This chain links TRBV14 with TRBJ2-1; the match to TRBD2 covers 9 bases. The germline V gene encodes CDR1 SGHDN and CDR2 FVKESK. This CDR3 region has 18 residues. With 1 base clipped from V and 2 bases from J, the junction kept 9 bases outside the gene matches.

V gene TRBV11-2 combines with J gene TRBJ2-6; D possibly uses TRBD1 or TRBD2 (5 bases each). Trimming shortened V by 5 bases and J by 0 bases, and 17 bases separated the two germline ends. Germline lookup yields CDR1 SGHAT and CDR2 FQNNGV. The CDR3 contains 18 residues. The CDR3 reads CASSPEGPISSGANVLTF. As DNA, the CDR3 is TGTGCCAGCAGCCCCGAGGGGCCTATTTCCTCTGGGGCCAACGTCCTGACTTTC.